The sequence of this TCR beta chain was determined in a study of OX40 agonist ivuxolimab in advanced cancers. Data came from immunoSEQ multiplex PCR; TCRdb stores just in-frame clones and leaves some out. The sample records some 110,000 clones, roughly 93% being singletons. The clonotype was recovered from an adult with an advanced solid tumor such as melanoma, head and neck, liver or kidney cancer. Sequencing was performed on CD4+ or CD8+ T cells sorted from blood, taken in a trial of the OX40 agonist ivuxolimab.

This chain's CDR3 is CASSPSLGSNTEAFF. The CDR3 nucleotides are TGTGCCAGCAGCCCTTCGCTGGGCTCGAACACTGAAGCTTTCTTT. The chain couples TRBV5-4 to TRBJ1-1; no firm D call. V was trimmed by 4 bases and J by 1 base, leaving 14 bases between them. The germline gives CDR1 SGHNT, CDR2 YYREEE (reference sequence). The length of the CDR3 is 15 residues. Filled out from reference TRBV5-4 and TRBJ1-1, the complete variable domain reads ETGVTQSPTHLIKTRGQQVTLRCSSQSGHNTVSWYQQALGQGPQFIFQYYREEENGRGNFPPRFSGLQFPNYSSELNVNALELDDSALYLCASSPSLGSNTEAFFGQGTRLTVV.